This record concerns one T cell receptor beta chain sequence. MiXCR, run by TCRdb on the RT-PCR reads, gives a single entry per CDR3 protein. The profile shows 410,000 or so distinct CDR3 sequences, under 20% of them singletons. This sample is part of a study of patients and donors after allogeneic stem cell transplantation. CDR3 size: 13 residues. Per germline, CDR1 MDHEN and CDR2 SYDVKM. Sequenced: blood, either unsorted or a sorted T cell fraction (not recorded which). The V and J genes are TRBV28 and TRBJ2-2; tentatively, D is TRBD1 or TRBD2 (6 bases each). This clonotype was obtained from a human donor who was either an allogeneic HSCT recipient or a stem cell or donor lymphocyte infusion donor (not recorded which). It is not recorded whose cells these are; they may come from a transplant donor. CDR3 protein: CAGGRANTGELFF. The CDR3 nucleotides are TGTGCGGGGGGCAGGGCGAACACCGGGGAGCTGTTTTTT.